This TCR beta chain stems from a study of blood T cells in healthy people across ages. General study points: A greater number of naive CD4+ cells and higher diversity distinguished long-lived donors from aged donors.

Every donor provided 7.5 to 10 milliliters of peripheral blood. This clonotype has more than one count but fewer than ten. What it binds is unknown. The second PCR ran about 6 to 11 cycles with a sample-barcoded 5' primer and J-beta primers. TCRdb redid the calling of the 5' RACE reads with MiXCR, one entry per CDR3 protein. This table holds 750,000 to 950,000 distinct CDR3 sequences, 25% to 30% found once. From germline, CDR1 is DFQATT and CDR2 SNEGSKA (reference sequence). Trimming took 0 bases from V and 0 from J; bases not matched to a gene: 5. The CDR3 is made up of 15 amino acids. These records were also assigned to another study, of T cells of mothers and their children. That study adds: Each mother gave over 8.5 million TCR beta CDR3 reads; each child, approximately 3.3 million.

The clonotype comes from a boy aged 5-17 years in good health. The sample consisted of blood. The chain combines TRBV20-1 with TRBJ2-7; the match to TRBD1 covers 7 bases. The CDR3 nucleotides read TGCAGTGCTAGAGATCTTGGGACAGACTCCTACGAGCAGTACTTC. It encodes CSARDLGTDSYEQYF.